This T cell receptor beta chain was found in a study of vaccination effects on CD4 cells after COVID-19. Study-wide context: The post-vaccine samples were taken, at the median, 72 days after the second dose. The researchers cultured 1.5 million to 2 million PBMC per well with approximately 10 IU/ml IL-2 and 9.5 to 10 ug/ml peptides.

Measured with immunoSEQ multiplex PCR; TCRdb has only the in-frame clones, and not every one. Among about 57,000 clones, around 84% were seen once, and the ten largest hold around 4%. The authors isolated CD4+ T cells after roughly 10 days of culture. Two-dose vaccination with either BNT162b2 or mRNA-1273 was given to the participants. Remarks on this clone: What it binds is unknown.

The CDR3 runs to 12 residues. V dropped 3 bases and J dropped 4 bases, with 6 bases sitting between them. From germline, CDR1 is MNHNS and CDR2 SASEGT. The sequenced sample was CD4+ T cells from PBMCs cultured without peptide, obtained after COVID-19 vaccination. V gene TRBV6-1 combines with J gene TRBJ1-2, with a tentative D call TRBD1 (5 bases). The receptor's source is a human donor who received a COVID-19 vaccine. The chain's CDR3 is CASSDRVYGYTF. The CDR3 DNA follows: TGTGCCAGCAGTGACAGGGTCTATGGCTACACCTTC.